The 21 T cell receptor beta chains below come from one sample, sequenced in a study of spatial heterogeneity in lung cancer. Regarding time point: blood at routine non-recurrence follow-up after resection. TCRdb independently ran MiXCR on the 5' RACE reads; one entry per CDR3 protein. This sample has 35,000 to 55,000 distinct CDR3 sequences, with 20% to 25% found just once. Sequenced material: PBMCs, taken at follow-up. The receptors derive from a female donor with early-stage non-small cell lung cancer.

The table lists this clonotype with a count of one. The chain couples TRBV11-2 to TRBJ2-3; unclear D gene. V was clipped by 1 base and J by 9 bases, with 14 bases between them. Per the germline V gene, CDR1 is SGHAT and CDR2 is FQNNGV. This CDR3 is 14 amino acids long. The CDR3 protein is CASSLVVRRGTQYF. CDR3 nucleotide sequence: TGTGCCAGCAGCTTAGTGGTCCGGCGTGGCACGCAGTATTTT.

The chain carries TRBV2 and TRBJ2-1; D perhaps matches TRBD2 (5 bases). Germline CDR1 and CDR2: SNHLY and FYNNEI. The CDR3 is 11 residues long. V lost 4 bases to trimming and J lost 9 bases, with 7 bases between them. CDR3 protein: CASSAGLEQFF. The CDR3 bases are TGTGCCAGCAGTGCCGGACTTGAGCAGTTCTTC.

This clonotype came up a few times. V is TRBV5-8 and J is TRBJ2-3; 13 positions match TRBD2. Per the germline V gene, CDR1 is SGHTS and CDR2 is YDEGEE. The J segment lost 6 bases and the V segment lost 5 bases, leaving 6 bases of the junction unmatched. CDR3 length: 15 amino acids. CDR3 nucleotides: TGTGCCAGCAGTAGGACTAGCGGGAGCGTTGATACGCAGTATTTT. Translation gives CASSRTSGSVDTQYF. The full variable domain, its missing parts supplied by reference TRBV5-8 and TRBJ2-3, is EAGVTQSPTHLIKTRGQQATLRCSPISGHTSVYWYQQALGLGLQFLLWYDEGEERNRGNFPPRFSGRQFPNYSSELNVNALELEDSALYLCASSRTSGSVDTQYFGPGTRLTVL.

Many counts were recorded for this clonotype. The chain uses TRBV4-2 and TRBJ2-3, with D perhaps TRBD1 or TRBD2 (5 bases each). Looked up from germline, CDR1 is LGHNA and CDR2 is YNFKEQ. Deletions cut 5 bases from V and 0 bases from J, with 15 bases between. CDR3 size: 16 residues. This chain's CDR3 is CASSSQGDSSTDTQYF. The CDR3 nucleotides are TGTGCCAGCAGCTCCCAGGGAGACAGTAGCACAGATACGCAGTATTTT.

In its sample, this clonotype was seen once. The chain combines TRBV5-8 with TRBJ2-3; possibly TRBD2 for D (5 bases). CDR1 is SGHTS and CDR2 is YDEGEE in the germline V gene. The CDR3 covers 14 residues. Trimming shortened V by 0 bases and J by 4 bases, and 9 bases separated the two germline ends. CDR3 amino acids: CASSLASNSDTQYF. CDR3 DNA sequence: TGTGCCAGCAGCTTGGCTAGCAACTCAGATACGCAGTATTTT.

CDR3 sequence reads: CASSVGAGRYNEQFF. The CDR3 DNA sequence: TGTGCCAGCAGCGTAGGGGCGGGTCGCTACAATGAGCAGTTCTTC. V is TRBV9 and J is TRBJ2-1; D is possibly TRBD2 (5 bases). Trimming left V 0 bases short and J 3 bases short, with 10 bases between. The germline V gene encodes CDR1 SGDLS and CDR2 YYNGEE. The CDR3 contains 15 residues.

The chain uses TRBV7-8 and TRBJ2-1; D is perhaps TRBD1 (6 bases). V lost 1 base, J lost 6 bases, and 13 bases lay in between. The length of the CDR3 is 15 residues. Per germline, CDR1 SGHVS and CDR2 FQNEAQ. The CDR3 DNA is TGTGCCAGCAGCTTAGGGGGGCGACCCTCCAATGAGCAGTTCTTC. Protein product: CASSLGGRPSNEQFF.

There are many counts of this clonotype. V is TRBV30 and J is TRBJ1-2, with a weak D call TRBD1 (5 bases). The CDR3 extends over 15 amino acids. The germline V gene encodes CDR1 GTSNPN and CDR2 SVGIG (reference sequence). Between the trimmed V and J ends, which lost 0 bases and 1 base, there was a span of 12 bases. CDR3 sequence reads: CAWSVRGTFNYGYTF. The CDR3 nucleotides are TGTGCCTGGAGTGTACGAGGGACCTTTAACTATGGCTACACCTTC.

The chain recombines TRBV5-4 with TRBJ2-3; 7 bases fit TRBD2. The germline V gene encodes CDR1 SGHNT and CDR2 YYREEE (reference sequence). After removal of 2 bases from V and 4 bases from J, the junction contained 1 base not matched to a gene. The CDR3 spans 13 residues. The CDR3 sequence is CASSFSGADTQYF. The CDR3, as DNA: TGTGCCAGCAGCTTCAGCGGGGCAGATACGCAGTATTTT. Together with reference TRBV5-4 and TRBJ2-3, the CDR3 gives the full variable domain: ETGVTQSPTHLIKTRGQQVTLRCSSQSGHNTVSWYQQALGQGPQFIFQYYREEENGRGNFPPRFSGLQFPNYSSELNVNALELDDSALYLCASSFSGADTQYFGPGTRLTVL.

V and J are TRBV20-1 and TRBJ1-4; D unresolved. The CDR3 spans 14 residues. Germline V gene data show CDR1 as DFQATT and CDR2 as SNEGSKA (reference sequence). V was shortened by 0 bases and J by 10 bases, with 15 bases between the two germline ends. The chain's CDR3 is CSAREGTARGKLFF. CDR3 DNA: TGCAGTGCTAGAGAAGGAACAGCGCGCGGAAAACTGTTTTTT.

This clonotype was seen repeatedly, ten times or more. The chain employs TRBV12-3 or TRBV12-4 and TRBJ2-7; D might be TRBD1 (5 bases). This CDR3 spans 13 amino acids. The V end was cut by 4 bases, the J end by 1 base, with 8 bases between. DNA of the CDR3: TGTGCCAGCAGTTCGACAGTATCCTACGAGCAGTACTTC. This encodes CASSSTVSYEQYF.

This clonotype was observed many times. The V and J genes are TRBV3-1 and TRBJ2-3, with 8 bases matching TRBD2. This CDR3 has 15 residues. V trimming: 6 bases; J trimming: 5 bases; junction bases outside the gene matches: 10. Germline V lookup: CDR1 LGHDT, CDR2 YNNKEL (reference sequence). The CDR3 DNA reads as TGTGCCAGCAGGCACGGGGGGGCCCTCGGAGATACGCAGTATTTT. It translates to CASRHGGALGDTQYF.

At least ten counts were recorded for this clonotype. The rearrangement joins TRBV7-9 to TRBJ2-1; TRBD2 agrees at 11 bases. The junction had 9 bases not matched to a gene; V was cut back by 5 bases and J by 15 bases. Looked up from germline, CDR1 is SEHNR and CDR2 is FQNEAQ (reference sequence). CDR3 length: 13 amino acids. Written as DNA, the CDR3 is TGTGCCAGCAGCCTCGGGACTAGCGGCGACCCGTTCTTC. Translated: CASSLGTSGDPFF. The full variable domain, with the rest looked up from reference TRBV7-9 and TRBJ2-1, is DTGVSQNPRHKITKRGQNVTFRCDPISEHNRLYWYRQTLGQGPEFLTYFQNEAQLEKSRLLSDRFSAERPKGSFSTLEIQRTEQGDSAMYLCASSLGTSGDPFFGPGTRLTVL.

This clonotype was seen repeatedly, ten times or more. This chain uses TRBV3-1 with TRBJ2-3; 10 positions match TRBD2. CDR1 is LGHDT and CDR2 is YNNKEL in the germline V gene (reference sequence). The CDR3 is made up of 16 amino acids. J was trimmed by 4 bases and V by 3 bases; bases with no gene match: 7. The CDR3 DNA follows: TGTGCCAGCAGCCACGGGCTAGCGGGGGCCCCAGATACGCAGTATTTT. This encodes CASSHGLAGAPDTQYF.

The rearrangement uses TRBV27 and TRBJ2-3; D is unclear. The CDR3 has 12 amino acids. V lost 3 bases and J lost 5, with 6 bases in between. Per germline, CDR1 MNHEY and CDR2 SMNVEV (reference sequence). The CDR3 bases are TGTGCCAGCAGTTTTGTGGGAGATACGCAGTATTTT. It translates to CASSFVGDTQYF.

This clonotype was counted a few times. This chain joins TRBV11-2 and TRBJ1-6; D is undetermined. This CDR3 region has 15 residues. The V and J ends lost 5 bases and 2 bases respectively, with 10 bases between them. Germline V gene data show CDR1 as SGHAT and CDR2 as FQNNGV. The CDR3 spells CASSPDGTYNSPLHF. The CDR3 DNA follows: TGTGCCAGCAGCCCCGACGGGACCTATAATTCACCCCTCCACTTT.

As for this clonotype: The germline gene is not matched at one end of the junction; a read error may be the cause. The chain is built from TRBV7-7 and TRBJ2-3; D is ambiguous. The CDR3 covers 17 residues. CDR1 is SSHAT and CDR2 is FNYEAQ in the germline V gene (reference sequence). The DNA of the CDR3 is TGTGCTAGCAGCCCCAGTACCAACTACTACCCCACAGATACGCAGTATTTT. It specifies CASSPSTNYYPTDTQYF. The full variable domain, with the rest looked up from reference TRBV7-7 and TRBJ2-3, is GAGVSQSPRYKVTKRGQDVTLRCDPISSHATLYWYQQALGQGPEFLTYFNYEAQPDKSGLPSDRFSAERPEGSISTLTIQRTEQRDSAMYRCASSPSTNYYPTDTQYFGPGTRLTVL.

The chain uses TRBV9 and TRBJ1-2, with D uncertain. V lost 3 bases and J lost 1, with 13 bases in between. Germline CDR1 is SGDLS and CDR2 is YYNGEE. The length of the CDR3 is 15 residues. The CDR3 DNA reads TGTGCCAGCAGCGAGAACAGTAACCTTAACTATGGCTACACCTTC. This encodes CASSENSNLNYGYTF.

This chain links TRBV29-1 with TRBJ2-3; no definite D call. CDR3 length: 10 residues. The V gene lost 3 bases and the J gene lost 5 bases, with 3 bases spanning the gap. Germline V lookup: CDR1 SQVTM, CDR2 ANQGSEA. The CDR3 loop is CSVEEDTQYF. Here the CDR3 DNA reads TGCAGCGTTGAGGAAGATACGCAGTATTTT.

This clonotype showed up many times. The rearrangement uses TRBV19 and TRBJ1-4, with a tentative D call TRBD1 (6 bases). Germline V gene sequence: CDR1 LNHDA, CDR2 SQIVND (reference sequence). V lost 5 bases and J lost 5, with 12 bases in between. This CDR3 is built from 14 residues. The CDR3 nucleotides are TGTGCCAGTAGTCCAGGGGACCGGAATGAAAAACTGTTTTTT. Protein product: CASSPGDRNEKLFF.

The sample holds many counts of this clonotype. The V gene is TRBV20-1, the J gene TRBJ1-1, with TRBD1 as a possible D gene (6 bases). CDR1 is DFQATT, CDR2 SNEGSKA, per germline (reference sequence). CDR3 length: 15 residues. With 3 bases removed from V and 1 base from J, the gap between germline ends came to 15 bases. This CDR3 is CSARTHNRANTEAFF. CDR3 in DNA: TGCAGTGCTAGGACTCACAACAGGGCGAACACTGAAGCTTTCTTT.